This T cell receptor beta chain derives from a study of T cell responses to AZD1222 COVID-19 vaccine. The CDR3 sequence is 15 residues long. The V gene's germline CDR1 is MNHEY and CDR2 SVGEGT. The ends lost 4 bases at V and 8 bases at J; junction bases unmatched: 13. About this clone: What it binds is not known.

Study-wide results and caveats: Recipients of AZD1222 seropositive at baseline numbered only 6 or 7. Within unmutated variant regions lay the reported targets of nearly half of spike-specific TCRs. Recipients of two AZD1222 doses showed rising Spike-specific TCR breadth and depth.

TCRdb keeps only in-frame clones here, not all; method: immunoSEQ multiplex PCR. Of roughly 170,000 clones listed, 80% to 90% are singletons. The clonotype comes from an adult in good health. The chain joins TRBV6-2 or TRBV6-3 to TRBJ1-2; 7 bases are shared with TRBD1. This sample comprised peripheral blood, obtained on day 0 of AZD1222 vaccination. As DNA, the CDR3 is TGTGCCAGCAGTTCGACAAGGGGTGACAGGGACGGCTACACCTTC. Translated, it gives CASSSTRGDRDGYTF.